This T cell receptor beta chain was sequenced in a study of human T cells and chemical hapten exposure. Time point indicated: patch test 1, 2 weeks after DPC sensitization. This sample's treatment: therapeutic diphenylcyclopropenone sensitization with weekly scalp DPC. The germline V gene has CDR1 LGHNA and CDR2 YNFKEQ. V lost 1 base and J lost 0, with 16 bases in between. This CDR3 spans 19 amino acids. As processed by the authors: A per-sample median of about 96,000 TCRs was observed, with counts ranging from roughly 20,000 to 690,600. TCRdb itself ran the RACE reads through MiXCR, one entry per CDR3 protein. The V and J calls follow TCRdb's processing rather than the paper's. The data contain 84,000 or so distinct CDR3 sequences, roughly a tenth of them seen just once; the ten biggest clones take up 2% to 2.5%.

The chain uses TRBV4-2 and TRBJ2-6; D not resolved. The material sequenced was whole blood, taken in connection with sensitization to the hapten diphenylcyclopropenone (DPC). The sequence derives from a middle-aged man with alopecia areata. Some clones in this sample may be carry-over from other donors' samples. The CDR3 region has the DNA TGTGCCAGCAGCCAAGTTATCACGTCCAGAAGCTCTGGGGCCAACGTCCTGACTTTC. This translates into CASSQVITSRSSGANVLTF.